The entry that follows covers one T cell receptor beta chain sequence. Its target is unknown. As for time point: week 11, during vaccination. The vaccine gave 300 ug of a 20-mer mutant IDH1 peptide subcutaneously per dose. Donor diagnoses consisted of new WHO grade 3 or 4 IDH1-mutant, ATRX-lost astrocytomas. This sample is drawn from a study of a mutant IDH1 vaccine in newly diagnosed glioma. About the research overall: Patients' prior therapy spanned radiotherapy, temozolomide, or both; most underwent both.

Sequencing used immunoSEQ multiplex PCR; TCRdb keeps in-frame clones, though not all of them. This table holds tens of thousands of clones, roughly three quarters found once. Study results and caveats: Vaccine-induced immune responses were detected in about 95% of patients. The authors found pseudoprogression apparently unrelated to changes in top peripheral T cell clonotypes.

This CDR3 has 15 amino acids. V lost 0 bases to trimming and J lost 10 bases, with 13 bases between them. Germline assignment: CDR1 LGHNA and CDR2 YSLEER. The sequence was collected from a man aged 18 to 29 with glioma. Some clones in this sample may be carry-over from other donors' samples. V and J are TRBV4-3 and TRBJ1-6; D possibly corresponds to TRBD1 (5 bases). Material: peripheral blood mononuclear cells (PBMCs), obtained from a glioma patient whose treatment included an IDH1 peptide vaccine. CDR3 sequence: CASSQEWGRESPLHF. The CDR3 DNA reads as TGCGCCAGCAGCCAAGAATGGGGCAGGGAATCACCCCTCCACTTT.